These 9 T cell receptor beta chains were all obtained from the same sample, sequenced in a study of CD8 T cells in ankylosing spondylitis. TCRdb re-analysed the 5' RACE reads in MiXCR, keeping a single row per CDR3 protein. The sample shows approximately 45,000 distinct CDR3 sequences, approximately 11% of them seen only once. The sequenced sample was blood, either unsorted or a sorted T cell fraction (not recorded which). The origin of the receptors is a male donor with ankylosing spondylitis or in good health (not recorded which).

This clonotype was recorded at least ten times. The V gene is TRBV28, the J gene TRBJ1-5, with 12 bases fitting TRBD1. CDR1 is MDHEN and CDR2 is SYDVKM in the germline V gene. The CDR3 covers 17 residues. V shed 5 bases and J 0 bases; nucleotides not matched to a gene: 5. The CDR3 here is CASSTGQGAPSNQPQHF. DNA of the CDR3: TGTGCCAGCAGTACGGGACAGGGGGCGCCTAGCAATCAGCCCCAGCATTTT.

This clonotype was counted many times. This chain links TRBV7-2 with TRBJ1-3, with 7 bases matching TRBD1. The CDR3 extends over 17 amino acids. After removal of 1 base from V and 0 bases from J, the junction contained 6 bases not matched to a gene. Germline V gives CDR1 SGHTA, CDR2 FQGNSA. CDR3 nucleotides: TGTGCCAGCAGCTTAGGGGGGACAGTCCTCTCTGGAAACACCATATATTTT. It encodes CASSLGGTVLSGNTIYF.

In this sample, this clonotype turned up a few times. V is TRBV10-3 and J is TRBJ2-3, with D maybe TRBD2 (6 bases). The length of the CDR3 is 18 residues. CDR1 is ENHRY, CDR2 SYGVKD, per germline. The V gene lost 5 bases and the J gene lost 0 bases, with 21 bases spanning the gap. The DNA of the CDR3 is TGTGCCATCAGTTTCGGGGAGGCACCAGCTGCTAGCACAGATACGCAGTATTTT. Protein product: CAISFGEAPAASTDTQYF.

This clonotype turned up a few times. The chain has TRBV7-2 and TRBJ2-1, with TRBD2 identical over 10 bases. This CDR3 region has 14 residues. The V gene's germline CDR1 is SGHTA and CDR2 FQGNSA. Trimming at V came to 6 bases and at J to 6 bases, leaving 5 bases not matched to a gene. The chain's CDR3 is CASRSERGGNEQFF. Written as DNA, the CDR3 is TGTGCCAGCAGGAGCGAGCGGGGGGGCAATGAGCAGTTCTTC.

This clonotype has at least ten counts. This chain links TRBV6-1 with TRBJ1-6; weak D call: TRBD1 (5 bases). The CDR3 length is 17 residues. Germline CDR1 MNHNS, CDR2 SASEGT. Trimming took 5 bases from V and 2 from J, leaving 16 bases between them. CDR3 bases: TGTGCCAGCAGTCCCTTCCCCCAGGGACCCTATAATTCACCCCTCCACTTT. Protein sequence: CASSPFPQGPYNSPLHF.

In this sample, this clonotype turned up a few times. Possible read error: a much larger clone is one base away. The chain links TRBV12-3 or TRBV12-4 to TRBJ1-6; D is uncertain. The CDR3 is 19 amino acids. The DNA of the CDR3 is TGTACCAGCAGTTTACTCGCACGTGGTCTATCAAATTATAATTCACCCCTCCACTTT. Its protein is CTSSLLARGLSNYNSPLHF.

In its sample, this clonotype was seen a few times. J is TRBJ1-1 and V is TRBV15, with D perhaps matching TRBD1 (5 bases). V shed 11 bases and J shed 3 bases, with 16 bases lying between them. CDR1 and CDR2 from the germline V gene are LNHNV and YYDKDF (reference sequence). The CDR3 contains 13 residues. The CDR3 DNA reads TGTGCCGCCGCTCTCAGGGCCCACACTGAAGCTTTCTTT. Its translation is CAAALRAHTEAFF.

The rearrangement uses TRBV5-5 and TRBJ2-1, with 13 positions matching TRBD2. Trimming at V came to 2 bases and at J to 6 bases, leaving 5 bases not matched to a gene. Germline values: CDR1 SGHKS, CDR2 YYEKEE (reference sequence). The length of the CDR3 is 16 residues. CDR3 DNA sequence: TGTGCCAGCAGCTTACGGACTAGCGGGGGTGGCAATGAGCAGTTCTTC. Encoded protein: CASSLRTSGGGNEQFF.

This clonotype was observed at least ten times. The chain is built from TRBV18 and TRBJ2-7; 7 bases fit TRBD1. Germline lookup yields CDR1 KGHSH and CDR2 LQKENI. CDR3 length: 14 amino acids. The junction had 5 bases not matched to a gene; V was cut back by 3 bases and J by 3 bases. CDR3 residues: CASSPRTGYYEQYF. In DNA, the CDR3 is TGTGCCAGCTCACCCAGGACAGGTTACTACGAGCAGTACTTC.